This entry features one TCR beta chain sequence. It lacks a known antigen. No much larger clone is present one base from it, and per-base qualities are unavailable. TCRbeta CDR3 regions were amplified from genomic DNA using the immunoSEQ Assay, a bias-controlled multiplex PCR. The authors' analysis ran thus. Within the assay, amplification of reference gene primers was used to estimate how many nucleated cells each sample contained. To quantify the absolute abundance of each unique TCRbeta CDR3 rearrangement, sequence reads were collapsed and filtered. Productive Simpson clonality was computed per sample as the square root of Simpson's diversity index over productive rearrangements. TCRdb holds this immuneACCESS table with in-frame rearrangements only. Some clones are missing; in checked studies, unresolved V genes explain under half, and the rest has no known cause. D and trimming come from the DNA, and the V and J calls and clone size come from that table. For this sample the table gives approximately 310,000 clones, of which over 75% were detected only once. In total, the top ten clones hold under 2.5% of the sample.

The V end gives up 5 bases and the J end 1 base, leaving 6 bases in the junction not matched to a gene. CDR1 SGHAT and CDR2 FQNNGV are derived from the germline V gene. The CDR3 goes from the cysteine to the phenylalanine over 16 residues. The read is trimmed to its CDR3 DNA, 48 bases read in frame from base 1. Enrolling through a virtual design, the prospective study's participants ranged in age from roughly 18 to 90 years and lived across some 23 United States geographic areas. In the prospective study, participants were assigned to cohorts based on the clinical history participants reported in a screening survey and a study questionnaire. Recovered participants in ImmuneRACE Cohort 3 were defined by two consecutive negative NP/OP PCR tests, clearance by a healthcare professional, or resolution of symptoms. In the prospective study, mobile phlebotomists collected whole blood, serum and a nasopharyngeal or oropharyngeal swab from each participant. Participants in the prospective study had the option to provide additional blood draws and questionnaires over a 2-month period. Before DNA extraction, blood samples from the prospective study were shipped at room temperature or frozen.

This entry comes from a study of blood T cell repertoires in COVID-19 (TCRdb year 2020). With respect to the entire study: Samples from collaborators originated in the United States, Italy and Spain and spanned both the acute and convalescent phases of COVID-19. Where available, HLA class I and class II types were taken from metadata supplied by the sample provider and were not determined by assay-based typing. A de-identified subject ID, COVID-19 status, age in years and sex were almost always included in the sample metadata. The material from the prospective study consisted of cDNA or gDNA derived from T cells, B-cell-depleted T cells, or PBMCs. Samples were obtained from the ongoing ImmuneRACE study (first 160 participants) and from about 1,300 subjects provided by 6 global collaborators. The dataset comprised deeply sampled blood TCRbeta repertoires from subjects exposed to, actively infected with, or recovered from COVID-19. The repertoires were released in a freely available public database intended as a resource for research on the immune response to SARS-CoV-2.

Paper-wide results and their limitations: How much clinical and demographic metadata was included differed by source and by participant, and the metadata was provided uncurated.

Here the chain combines TRBV11-2 and TRBJ1-3; TRBD1 matches 9 bases in the middle. Input material: PBMCs or T cells enriched from blood (not recorded which). This clonotype originated in a young man who had recovered from COVID-19. CDR3 reads: CASSASGTGSGNTIYF. The sequenced DNA: TGTGCCAGCAGCGCATCCGGGACAGGGTCTGGAAACACCATATATTTT. Reference TRBV11-2 and TRBJ1-3 genes cover what lies past the CDR3, so the full variable domain is EAGVAQSPRYKIIEKRQSVAFWCNPISGHATLYWYQQILGQGPKLLIQFQNNGVVDDSQLPKDRFSAERLKGVDSTLKIQPAKLEDSAVYLCASSASGTGSGNTIYFGEGSWLTVV.